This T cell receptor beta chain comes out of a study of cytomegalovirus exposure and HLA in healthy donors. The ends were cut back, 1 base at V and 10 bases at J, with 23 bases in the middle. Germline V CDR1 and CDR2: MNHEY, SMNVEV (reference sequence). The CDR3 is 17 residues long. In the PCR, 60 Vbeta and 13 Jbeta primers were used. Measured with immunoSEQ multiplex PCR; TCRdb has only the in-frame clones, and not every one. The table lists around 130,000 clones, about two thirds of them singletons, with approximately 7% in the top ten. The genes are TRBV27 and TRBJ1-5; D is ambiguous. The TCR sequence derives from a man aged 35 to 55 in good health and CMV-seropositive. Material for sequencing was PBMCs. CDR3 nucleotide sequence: TGTGCCAGCAGTTTATTTTTTTCGGGTTCATCTTCTCAACCCCAGCATTTT. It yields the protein CASSLFFSGSSSQPQHF.